The 8 T cell receptor beta chains below all came from one sample that was sequenced in a study of vaccination effects on CD4 cells after COVID-19. Peptide-pool stimulation followed by sequencing identified expanded antigen-specific CD4+ clonotypes in the ViraFEST assay. The authors isolated CD4+ T cells after less than eleven days of culture. Two doses of either BNT162b2 or mRNA-1273 were given to each participant. For these receptors, no antigen is known. Assay: immunoSEQ multiplex PCR; the TCRdb copy retains only in-frame clones and omits some. The data contain over 50,000 clones, 73% of them singletons. Source: CD4+ T cells from PBMCs cultured with HCoV-229E spike peptides, taken after COVID-19 vaccination. These receptors all come from a human donor who received a COVID-19 vaccine.

The genes are TRBV19 and TRBJ1-4; the D is unclear. Germline loops: CDR1 LNHDA, CDR2 SQIVND (reference sequence). This CDR3 spans 14 amino acids. V was trimmed by 5 bases and J by 3 bases, leaving 10 bases between them. The CDR3 is CASSPASANEKLFF. The DNA for the CDR3 is TGTGCCAGTAGTCCGGCCAGCGCTAATGAAAAACTGTTTTTT.

The rearrangement uses TRBV3-1 (or the pseudogene TRBV3-2) and TRBJ1-3; tentative D call: TRBD1 (5 bases). V lost 1 base and J lost 7, with 8 bases in between. CDR3 length equals 13 residues. Germline V gives CDR1 LGHDT, CDR2 YNNKEL (reference sequence). CDR3 sequence reads: CASSQAGGNTIYF. The CDR3 region has the DNA TGTGCCAGCAGCCAAGCCGGGGGGAACACCATATATTTT.

This clone was counted between two and nine times. The chain carries TRBV2 and TRBJ1-5; D unresolved. In germline, CDR1 is SNHLY, CDR2 FYNNEI. The CDR3 has 12 amino acids. V lost 3 bases, J lost 3 bases, and 3 bases lay in between. In DNA, the CDR3 is TGTGCCAGCAGTGATCTCAATCAGCCCCAGCATTTT. Translating gives CASSDLNQPQHF.

The chain links TRBV29-1 to TRBJ2-5, with TRBD1 matching over 9 bases. With 5 bases clipped from V and 5 bases from J, the junction kept 9 bases outside the gene matches. The CDR3 has 14 amino acids. CDR1 is SQVTM and CDR2 is ANQGSEA in the germline V gene. CDR3 protein: CSVHSGQGSETQYF. The CDR3 nucleotides are TGCAGCGTTCATTCGGGACAGGGTTCGGAGACCCAGTACTTC.

The chain combines TRBV6-5 with TRBJ1-3; TRBD1 might be the D (5 bases). Germline assignment: CDR1 MNHEY and CDR2 SVGAGI. V lost 6 bases, J lost 1 base, and 13 bases lay in between. The CDR3 contains 15 residues. The CDR3 region has the DNA TGTGCCAGCAGGGACACCAGGGATTCTGGAAACACCATATATTTT. Translating it yields CASRDTRDSGNTIYF.

This clone was counted only a few times. V usage is TRBV7-8 and J usage is TRBJ1-1; 8 bases map to TRBD1. Per the germline V gene, CDR1 is SGHVS and CDR2 is FQNEAQ. V shed 5 bases and J 4 bases; nucleotides not matched to a gene: 12. The length of the CDR3 is 16 residues. CDR3 loop: CASSPRGQGGITEAFF. The CDR3 DNA follows: TGTGCCAGCAGCCCCCGAGGACAGGGCGGGATCACTGAAGCTTTCTTT.

This clone was seen a few times. The chain combines TRBV7-2 with TRBJ1-2, with TRBD1 identical over 8 bases. V shed 5 bases and J 1 base; nucleotides not matched to a gene: 3. Germline V gene data show CDR1 as SGHTA and CDR2 as FQGNSA. There are 14 residues in the CDR3. The CDR3 region is CASSHTGGNYGYTF. CDR3 in DNA: TGTGCCAGCAGCCATACAGGGGGTAACTATGGCTACACCTTC.

The rearrangement links TRBV7-8 to TRBJ1-3, with 9 bases identical to TRBD1. The CDR3 runs to 16 residues. The V gene end was trimmed by 5 bases and the J gene end by 4 bases; junction bases not matched to a gene: 9. Per the germline V gene, CDR1 is SGHVS and CDR2 is FQNEAQ. The CDR3 loop reads CASSLGGTGTGNTIYF. In DNA, the CDR3 is TGTGCCAGCAGCCTAGGGGGGACAGGGACAGGAAACACCATATATTTT.